Sequencing of this TCR beta chain was carried out in a study of radiotherapy plus CTLA-4 blockade in lung cancer (dated by TCRdb to 2016 to 2019). As for the study more broadly: Among the enrolled patients, under 20% had an objective response, and 31% reached disease control. Study-level results and caveats: TCR clones derived from tumors expanded in peripheral blood after treatment with radiotherapy and ipilimumab. The strongest predictors of response, as reported, were early dynamic changes in blood T cell clones along with a rise in serum interferon-beta after radiation.

The study evaluated CTLA-4 blockade (ipilimumab) given together with focal radiation therapy in patients who had chemo-refractory metastatic non-small-cell lung cancer. The protocol used for the library was the immunoSEQ multiplex PCR assay. Not all clones reach the TCRdb copy of this immuneACCESS table, which keeps in-frame sequences only. Checked studies attribute under half of the gap to unresolved V genes and leave the rest unexplained. The sample table contains 81,000 or so clones; only one count was recorded for about 88% of them. The ten largest clones add up to less than 0.9% of the sample. This clone occurred once. This receptor's antigen is unknown. Qualities for individual bases were not recorded, and no much larger clone is one base off. Cut back by 2 bases and 2 bases, the V and J ends lie 21 bases apart. Its CDR3 holds 18 amino acids, cysteine through phenylalanine. Just the 54-base CDR3 DNA is kept, in frame starting at base 1. In the germline V gene (reference sequence), CDR1 corresponds to MNHEY and CDR2 to SMNVEV.

The chain couples TRBV27 to TRBJ1-2, with an unclear D gene assignment. This material consisted of peripheral blood, taken from a patient treated with radiotherapy plus ipilimumab. The TCR originated in a human donor with non-small cell lung cancer who had stable disease on radiotherapy plus ipilimumab. The DNA sequence is as follows: TGTGCCAGCAGTTTAAGGAGGGCTGTGGCTACTGTCAACTATGGCTACACCTTC. It is translated as CASSLRRAVATVNYGYTF.